This TCR beta chain is from a study of CD8 T cells in Susac syndrome (dated by TCRdb to about 2019). Regarding the study in general: Of the Susac syndrome patients who were sequenced, more than 5 had clinically active disease and about 8 were in clinical remission. At blood withdrawal, Susac syndrome patients were either therapy-naive, taking corticosteroids (in some cases with IVIg as well), or taking IVIg alone. Whether CD8+ T cell activation and differentiation in Susac syndrome was antigen driven was tested using repertoire sequencing.

Points on this clonotype: It lacks a known antigen. Base qualities are not recorded, but no much larger clone differs from it by a single base.

RNA was extracted using the RNeasy kit, and roughly 0.45 to 1 microgram was reverse transcribed with random hexamers. TCR beta CDR3 regions were amplified with the immunoSEQ multiplex PCR assay covering 54 Vbeta and 13 Jbeta segments. PCR amplification bias was corrected by using a synthetic template baseline for primer optimization and computational correction. The original pipeline was this. Reads were annotated to V, D and J genes according to IMGT and were analyzed with immunoSEQ Analyzer, with only productive sequences retained. Clonality was computed as one minus Shannon entropy normalized by log2 of the number of productive unique sequences. Public and private clones were assessed among the 100 most prevalent clones of each patient and control. Clones were defined as Susac-specific when absent from the healthy and MS cohorts, from approximately 970 published viral clones and from other ImmuneACCESS disease sequences. TCRdb reprocessing: public reads trimmed at Q25 with fastp, clones called with MiXCR, in-frame beta chains kept. Every distinct CDR3 protein forms one entry, paired with its most common genes and DNA. What appears here as the V and J calls and clone size reflects TCRdb's work, not the paper's. Present in this sample are 200,000 to 300,000 distinct CDR3 sequences, 90% to 96% of which were seen just once. The leading ten clones occupy under 0.12% of the sample.

Results the study describes overall, beyond this receptor: No clonal expansion was detected in the CD4+ T cell repertoire of Susac syndrome patients. The number of individuals in the TCR sequencing and HLA analysis was acknowledged as relatively small.

CDR1 and CDR2 are drawn from the germline V gene (reference sequence): GTSNPN, SVGIG. Measured from the cysteine to the phenylalanine, the CDR3 is 13 residues long. The retained sequence is limited to the CDR3, 39 bases, with the frame set at the first base. At the junction V is shortened by 2 bases and J by 4 bases, with 8 bases in between. Peripheral blood CD8+ and CD4+ T cells from healthy donors, Susac syndrome patients and multiple sclerosis patients were profiled using high-throughput TCR beta sequencing. The Susac syndrome patients fulfilled recently defined diagnostic criteria for definite or probable disease. CD8+ TEMRA cells were enriched by FACS, while bulk CD8+ and CD4+ T cells were purified by magnetic negative isolation. Blood was collected in EDTA tubes and processed within 24 hours, with PBMCs isolated through density gradient centrifugation. PBMCs intended for TCR sequencing were frozen in liquid nitrogen and were later thawed in a 37 degrees C water bath. The sorted or isolated CD4+, CD8+ and CD8+ TEMRA cells had a purity of 90% or higher.

The TCR originated in a human donor with Susac syndrome. Sample: CD4+ T cells from PBMCs. The sequence joins TRBV30 to TRBJ2-2; the D gene lacks a confident call. The sequence in DNA is TGTGCCTGGAGTAAAGGGTTCACCGGGGAGCTGTTTTTT. This encodes CAWSKGFTGELFF.